The rows below give T cell receptor beta chains drawn from one sample of a study of naive and memory T cell subsets. One entry per CDR3 protein results from TCRdb running MiXCR on the UMI-ligation and nested PCR reads. This table has 95,000 to 150,000 distinct CDR3 sequences, about 36% appearing once. Specimen: central memory CD4+ T cells from blood. These receptor sequences come from a human donor in good health. The CDR3 runs from the conserved cysteine through the conserved F or W. The order of the fields is D gene, clone size, V gene, J gene, CDR3 DNA, CDR3 protein. D genes are given only for firm matches. Expanded clones are given a class, and other clones once, few, many or no size at all.

>TRBD1|.|TRBV6-5|TRBJ1-1
TGTGCCAGCGGAGGGACTGGGACAGGGGGTTTTACTGACACTGAAGCTTTCTTT
CASGGTGTGGFTDTEAFF
>.|once|TRBV20-1|TRBJ2-5
TGCAGTGCTAGACCCAGTCTTGGCTTCCAAGAGACCCAGTACTTC
CSARPSLGFQETQYF
>TRBD2|.|TRBV7-3|TRBJ2-1
TGTGCCAGCAGCTTAGGACTAGCGGGACACAATGAGCAGTTCTTC
CASSLGLAGHNEQFF
>TRBD2|.|TRBV6-4|TRBJ2-1
TGTGCCAGCAGTAGCGGGACCTTCTTAGTAAATGAGCAGTTCTTC
CASSSGTFLVNEQFF
>.|.|TRBV18|TRBJ2-3
TGTGCCAGCTCACCAACGGGGCCAGATACGCAGTATTTT
CASSPTGPDTQYF
>.|.|TRBV5-1|TRBJ2-3
TGCGCCAGCAGCTTGGACGGGATAGGCACAGATACGCAGTATTTT
CASSLDGIGTDTQYF
>TRBD1|.|TRBV29-1|TRBJ1-6
TGCAGCGCTAGACTCGGGGACAGAAATTCACCCCTCCACTTT
CSARLGDRNSPLHF
>.|.|TRBV5-1|TRBJ2-1
TGCGCCAGCAGCTTGGGAGGGCCCGGGCGAGAGCAGTTCTTC
CASSLGGPGREQFF
>.|few|TRBV28|TRBJ1-4
TGTGCCAGCTCGGGGAGGGGTGTGACGACTAATGAAAAACTGTTTTTT
CASSGRGVTTNEKLFF
>.|few|TRBV27|TRBJ2-2
TGTGCCAGCAGTTTATCTTGGCAAATGACCGGGGAGCTGTTTTTT
CASSLSWQMTGELFF
>.|.|TRBV12-3/TRBV12-4|TRBJ2-1
TGTGCCAGCAGTTTAGCACAGGGATCCTACAATGAGCAGTTCTTC
CASSLAQGSYNEQFF
>.|.|TRBV3-1|TRBJ2-7
TGTGCCAGCAGCCAAGCCCCAGCGTCCTGGGGAAAGCAGTACTTC
CASSQAPASWGKQYF
>.|.|TRBV4-3|TRBJ2-1
TGCGCCAGCAGCCCCAATAGCGTCGGAGACAATGAGCAGTTCTTC
CASSPNSVGDNEQFF
>.|many|TRBV15|TRBJ2-1
TGTGCCACCAGCAGAGATCTGCTAGCGAGAACCTACAATGAGCAGTTCTTC
CATSRDLLARTYNEQFF
>TRBD1|few|TRBV6-4|TRBJ1-6
TGTGCCAGCAGTGCCACGACAGGGAAGGGTTCACCCCTCCACTTT
CASSATTGKGSPLHF
>.|few|TRBV7-2|TRBJ2-1
TGTGCCAGCAGCAATATGTTGGAGAGCTCCTACAATGAGCAGTTCTTC
CASSNMLESSYNEQFF
>TRBD2|.|TRBV20-1|TRBJ2-1
TGCAGTGCCCCCTCCCCTTTTACTAGCGGGCCTTACAATGAGCAGTTCTTC
CSAPSPFTSGPYNEQFF
>.|few|TRBV6-5|TRBJ1-4
TGTGCCAGCACCCCTTCAAAATTTGTGGGGCAAAAACTGTTTTTT
CASTPSKFVGQKLFF
>.|.|TRBV7-7|TRBJ2-2
TGTGCTAGCAGTCAAACTAGTCCCTCCGGGGAGCTGTTTTTT
CASSQTSPSGELFF
>.|few|TRBV4-2|TRBJ2-5
TGTGCCAGCAGCCAAGATTATGGAGTGGAGACCCAGTACTTC
CASSQDYGVETQYF
>.|.|TRBV7-9|TRBJ2-7
TGTGCCAGCAGCTTAGCGCTTACCTACGAGCAGTACTTC
CASSLALTYEQYF
>.|.|TRBV6-2/TRBV6-3|TRBJ2-7
TGTGCCAGCACCCATGGCCCCGGCAGGGTGATTTCCTACGAGCAGTACTTC
CASTHGPGRVISYEQYF
>TRBD2|.|TRBV12-3/TRBV12-4|TRBJ2-7
TGTGCCAGCAGCCCGGGACTAGCTACCTACGAGCAGTACTTC
CASSPGLATYEQYF
>.|few|TRBV12-3/TRBV12-4|TRBJ2-5
TGTGCCAGCCGCCCCGGGGCCGAGGGGGTGACCCAGTACTTC
CASRPGAEGVTQYF
>.|.|TRBV27|TRBJ2-7
TGTGCCAGCAGCACATCCGGGACTCGGAAGTACGAGCAGTACTTC
CASSTSGTRKYEQYF
>.|.|TRBV2|TRBJ2-7
TGTGCCAGCAGTGGTACAGGCTCCTACGAGCAGTACTTC
CASSGTGSYEQYF
>.|few|TRBV7-6|TRBJ1-2
TGTGCCAGCAGCTTACAGGGCGGCTATGGCTACACCTTC
CASSLQGGYGYTF
>.|few|TRBV29-1|TRBJ2-7
TGCAGCGCCTCGGTTGGCAGCTACGAGCAGTACTTC
CSASVGSYEQYF
>.|.|TRBV2|TRBJ2-7
TGTGCCACCACCTCCAGAGACGAGCAGTACTTC
CATTSRDEQYF
>.|few|TRBV29-1|TRBJ2-2
TGCAGCGCCTCAGGATCCTCCATAGCCGGGGAGCTGTTTTTT
CSASGSSIAGELFF
>.|few|TRBV20-1|TRBJ2-7
TGCAGTGCCGGGAGAATGGGAAATCGGTACGAGCAGTACTTC
CSAGRMGNRYEQYF
>.|few|TRBV19|TRBJ2-5
TGTGCCAGTAGTATGTCACGGATTGGACAAGAGACCCAGTACTTC
CASSMSRIGQETQYF
>.|.|TRBV5-6|TRBJ1-1
TGTGCCAGCAGCTACACAGCGAACACTGAAGCTTTCTTT
CASSYTANTEAFF
>.|few|TRBV30|TRBJ1-3
TGTGCCTGGTCCCGCGAGTCTGGAAACACCATATATTTT
CAWSRESGNTIYF
>TRBD1|few|TRBV20-1|TRBJ2-2
TGCAGTGCTAGAGAAACCGGGACAGGGTCGGCCGGGGAGCTGTTTTTT
CSARETGTGSAGELFF
>.|.|TRBV28|TRBJ2-3
TGTGCCAGCAGTTTGGGGGGCCTTGCTTATACGCAGTATTTT
CASSLGGLAYTQYF
>.|once|TRBV6-2/TRBV6-3|TRBJ2-1
TGTGCCAGCAGTTATTCGGGCCCGATGTGGGGGGACAATGAGCAGTTCTTC
CASSYSGPMWGDNEQFF
>TRBD1|few|TRBV6-2/TRBV6-3|TRBJ2-1
TGTGCCAGCAGAAGAGGGACAGGGAGGCACAATGAGCAGTTCTTC
CASRRGTGRHNEQFF
>.|few|TRBV28|TRBJ1-1
TGTGCCAGCAGTTCCCCCCCTAGTAACACTGAAGCTTTCTTT
CASSSPPSNTEAFF
>TRBD2|.|TRBV5-4|TRBJ2-2
TGTGCCAGCAGCTCCTACTCGGGACTACTCTCCGGGGAGCTGTTTTTT
CASSSYSGLLSGELFF
>TRBD1|.|TRBV6-1|TRBJ1-2
TGTGCCAGCAGTGCCTCCTGGACAGGGAACTATGGCTACACCTTC
CASSASWTGNYGYTF
>.|.|TRBV18|TRBJ1-6
TGTGCCAGCTCACCACCGGACTATAATTCACCCCTCCACTTT
CASSPPDYNSPLHF
>TRBD2|.|TRBV9|TRBJ2-7
TGTGCCAGCAGCGTCTTGACTAGCGGGAGCCACGAGCAGTACTTC
CASSVLTSGSHEQYF
>.|.|TRBV12-3/TRBV12-4|TRBJ1-5
TGTGCCAGCAGAGGAACAGGGAAGGACTATCAGCCCCAGCATTTT
CASRGTGKDYQPQHF
>.|.|TRBV7-2|TRBJ2-5
TGTGCCAGCAGCTTAGTCTCGCGGTCGGGTGAGACCCAGTACTTC
CASSLVSRSGETQYF
>.|.|TRBV15|TRBJ1-4
TGTGCCACCAGCAGTCCAGGTGAAAAACTGTTTTTT
CATSSPGEKLFF
>TRBD2|.|TRBV20-1|TRBJ2-3
TGCAGTGCTAGAGATGGACTAGCGGGAGGGCCCGATAGCACAGATACGCAGTATTTT
CSARDGLAGGPDSTDTQYF
>.|few|TRBV29-1|TRBJ1-1
TGCAGCGTGGGTAGGATGGGGGGCGGTTGGACTGAAGCTTTCTTT
CSVGRMGGGWTEAFF
>.|few|TRBV28|TRBJ2-7
TGTGCCAGCAGTGCCCAACTGAGGGGGGAGCAGTACTTC
CASSAQLRGEQYF
>.|.|TRBV7-8|TRBJ1-4
TGTGCCAGCAGCAAATCAAGTATTACAACTAATGAAAAACTGTTTTTT
CASSKSSITTNEKLFF
>.|few|TRBV7-9|TRBJ2-3
TGTGCCAGCAGCTTCGGGGATACTGGCGCAGATACGCAGTATTTT
CASSFGDTGADTQYF
>TRBD1|.|TRBV7-4|TRBJ2-2
TGTGCCAGCAGCCTGACAGGGAAGGCCGGGGAGCTGTTTTTT
CASSLTGKAGELFF
>.|.|TRBV10-1|TRBJ2-5
TGCGCCAGCAGCGCCGGGACAACAAAAGAGACCCAGTACTTC
CASSAGTTKETQYF
>.|.|TRBV3-1|TRBJ1-1
TGTGCCAGCAGCCAAGGGGCGGGCCGGTCAGCTTTCTTT
CASSQGAGRSAFF